The 14 T cell receptor beta chains below were found in one sample sequenced in a study of human thymus T cells. Profiled with immunoSEQ multiplex PCR; TCRdb holds only in-frame clones, not every one. The table has some 130,000 clones, about 94% seen once; the top ten hold around 0.022%. Thymus tissue for the work was resected from patients undergoing corrective heart surgery. Sequenced material: thymus tissue. These TCRs come from a boy younger than two with a congenital heart defect but otherwise immunologically healthy.

This CDR3 is CASSWQTYNEQFF. CDR3 nucleotide sequence: TGTGCCAGCAGTTGGCAAACCTACAATGAGCAGTTCTTC. V and J are TRBV25-1 and TRBJ2-1; no definite D call. The germline V gene encodes CDR1 MGHDK and CDR2 SYGVNS. Trimming removed 5 bases at V and 2 bases at J, with 7 bases between. This CDR3 region has 13 residues.

V is TRBV14 and J is TRBJ2-5, with unresolved D. Trimming pared 5 bases from V and 3 bases from J, leaving 22 bases between. This CDR3 is built from 17 residues. Per the germline V gene, CDR1 is SGHDN and CDR2 is FVKESK. The CDR3 is CASSLLGKATSKETQYF. CDR3 nucleotide sequence: TGTGCCAGCAGCTTGTTGGGGAAGGCTACTTCCAAAGAGACCCAGTACTTC.

The rearrangement joins TRBV10-2 to TRBJ2-7, with 9 nucleotides matching TRBD1. This CDR3 region has 14 residues. J lost 6 bases, V lost 0 bases, and 3 bases had no gene match. CDR1 and CDR2 (germline): WSHSY, SAAADI. CDR3 in DNA: TGCGCCAGCAGTGAGTCCGGGACAGGGAGCGAGCAGTACTTC. This sequence encodes CASSESGTGSEQYF.

The J gene is TRBJ1-5, the V gene TRBV2, with 10 bases that match TRBD1. The CDR3 totals 17 residues. Unmatched junction bases numbered 12, after V lost 8 bases and J lost 2 bases. Germline CDR1 is SNHLY and CDR2 is FYNNEI. CDR3 protein: CASSGQGGKEGNQPQHF. CDR3 DNA sequence: TGTGCCAGCTCAGGACAGGGGGGAAAGGAAGGCAATCAGCCCCAGCATTTT. Based on the CDR3 plus reference TRBV2 and TRBJ1-5, the full variable domain is EPEVTQTPSHQVTQMGQEVILRCVPISNHLYFYWYRQILGQKVEFLVSFYNNEISEKSEIFDDQFSVERPDGSNFTLKIRSTKLEDSAMYFCASSGQGGKEGNQPQHFGDGTRLSIL.

The J gene is TRBJ2-3, the V gene TRBV7-9; D remains unclear. The V end lost 5 bases, the J end lost 1 base, and 22 bases lay between the germline ends. Germline assignment: CDR1 SEHNR and CDR2 FQNEAQ (reference sequence). The CDR3 runs 18 residues. The CDR3 DNA sequence: TGTGCCAGCAGCCAGTCCCTCGGACCGTCGTCGGGCACAGATACGCAGTATTTT. Its protein product is CASSQSLGPSSGTDTQYF.

DNA of the CDR3: TGCAGCGTTGAGCGGAGGGAGAACACTGAAGCTTTCTTT. Translation gives CSVERRENTEAFF. The chain uses TRBV29-1 and TRBJ1-1; D call uncertain. The CDR3 covers 13 residues. Germline V gene data show CDR1 as SQVTM and CDR2 as ANQGSEA. V was pared by 3 bases and J by 1 base, with 9 bases between.

The chain recombines TRBV25-1 with TRBJ1-1; D gene uncertain. V lost 3 bases and J 2 bases, leaving 22 bases between the germline ends. This CDR3 contains 18 residues. Germline V gene data show CDR1 as MGHDK and CDR2 as SYGVNS. CDR3 sequence (DNA): TGTGCCAGCAGTGAGGGGATGGTGGAGGGTCATTTAAACACTGAAGCTTTCTTT. Amino acids: CASSEGMVEGHLNTEAFF.

This clone was observed once. The chain links TRBV7-3 to TRBJ1-1; D not resolved. V gave up 0 bases and J gave up 1 base, with 9 bases separating them. Germline V gene lookup returns CDR1 SGHTA and CDR2 FQGTGA. This CDR3 is built from 15 residues. The CDR3 here is CASSLTAAKNTEAFF. The CDR3 DNA reads as TGTGCCAGCAGCTTAACAGCGGCCAAGAACACTGAAGCTTTCTTT.

The genes are TRBV6-5 and TRBJ2-7; D is perhaps TRBD1 (5 bases). The germline V gene has CDR1 MNHEY and CDR2 SVGAGI. V lost 0 bases and J lost 6, with 6 bases in between. CDR3 size: 12 residues. DNA for the CDR3: TGTGCCAGCAGTTACTCCGACAGCGAGCAGTACTTC. As protein: CASSYSDSEQYF.

This rearrangement joins TRBV6-5 to TRBJ1-1; D gene uncertain. The CDR3 totals 9 residues. Germline CDR1 is MNHEY and CDR2 is SVGAGI. The CDR3 sequence is CAAGAEAFF. CDR3 nucleotide sequence: TGTGCAGCAGGTGCTGAAGCTTTCTTT.

This chain connects TRBV4-1 to TRBJ2-2; no firm D call. The V end was cut by 4 bases, the J end by 10 bases, with 10 bases between. The CDR3 has 12 residues. Germline values: CDR1 MGHRA, CDR2 YSYEKL. CDR3 sequence: CASSRFASELFF. The CDR3 nucleotides read TGCGCCAGCAGCCGCTTTGCGTCGGAGCTGTTTTTT.

This chain joins TRBV4-3 and TRBJ2-5; no clear D. CDR3 length: 12 amino acids. The germline V and J ends were trimmed by 0 bases and 7 bases, with 6 bases remaining between them. Germline CDR1 and CDR2: LGHNA and YSLEER. CDR3 sequence (DNA): TGCGCCAGCAGCCAAGACCGAAGGACCCAGTACTTC. Protein: CASSQDRRTQYF.

This chain joins TRBV5-6 and TRBJ1-6; D remains ambiguous. This CDR3 is built from 15 residues. The germline V gene has CDR1 SGHDT and CDR2 YYEEEE. Trimming cost V 6 bases and J 4 bases, with 14 bases left between them. The CDR3 region is CASTVNQQYNSPLHF. In nucleotides, the CDR3 is TGTGCCAGCACCGTGAACCAGCAATATAATTCACCCCTCCACTTT.

The gene calls are TRBV7-2 and TRBJ2-5; D unresolved. In germline, CDR1 is SGHTA, CDR2 FQGNSA. V was clipped by 5 bases and J by 2 bases, with 12 bases between them. This CDR3 is built from 14 residues. This chain's CDR3 is CASSPQVQQETQYF. The CDR3 region has the DNA TGTGCCAGCAGCCCCCAAGTCCAACAAGAGACCCAGTACTTC.